This record looks at one T cell receptor beta chain sequence and its context. The data are from a study of control samples from healthy donors and cancer patients. Sequencing was performed with immunoSEQ multiplex PCR; in TCRdb, only in-frame clones are kept and a portion is missing. Found here are fewer than 130,000 clones, 70% to 90% of them singletons; the top ten hold around 3.5%. There are 15 residues in the CDR3. Germline values: CDR1 SGHDT, CDR2 YYEEEE. V was pared by 1 base and J by 0 bases, with 10 bases between. This TCR was recovered from a woman in her sixties with lung cancer. J is TRBJ1-1 and V is TRBV5-6; the D is unclear. Sequenced: PBMCs. CDR3 in amino acids: CASSLKQRMNTEAFF. The CDR3 bases are TGTGCCAGCAGCTTGAAACAGAGAATGAACACTGAAGCTTTCTTT.